Listed below are T cell receptor beta chains from one sample, sequenced in a study of blood T cell repertoires in COVID-19. Generated by immunoSEQ multiplex PCR, the TCRdb table keeps only in-frame clones and is missing some. Of around 130,000 clones in the sample, 70% to 90% are singletons; the top ten hold about 2%. Sequencing was carried out using peripheral blood. All receptors come from a man aged 70 or older with active COVID-19. The CDR3 runs from the conserved cysteine through the conserved F or W. The order of the fields is V gene, CDR3 protein.

v_gene: TRBV28
CDR3aa: CASSFRSSYEQYF

v_gene: TRBV18
CDR3aa: CASSADRNGYTF

v_gene: TRBV9
CDR3aa: CASSVDRGSYGYTF

v_gene: TRBV11-2
CDR3aa: CASSLDGGGDHEQYF

v_gene: TRBV15
CDR3aa: CATSRDRQGAKEQYF

v_gene: TRBV6-5
CDR3aa: CASSKDRGENQPQHF

v_gene: TRBV27
CDR3aa: CASSLDRSNTGELFF

v_gene: TRBV27
CDR3aa: CASSSGNYGYTF

v_gene: TRBV11-1
CDR3aa: CASSLALAGRETQYF

v_gene: TRBV9
CDR3aa: CASSPEGFRGYTF

v_gene: TRBV4-3
CDR3aa: CASSQGLPSGGSSYEQYF

v_gene: TRBV7-2
CDR3aa: CASSVDRGRGTQYF

v_gene: TRBV28
CDR3aa: CASSSGLVYGYTF

v_gene: TRBV18
CDR3aa: CASSPSRDRDQPQHF

v_gene: TRBV4-1
CDR3aa: CASSPPYQDEQFF

v_gene: TRBV6-5
CDR3aa: CASRGGRQGQIGAFF